This T cell receptor beta chain was obtained from a study of OX40 agonist ivuxolimab in advanced cancers. Study at large: Dose-escalation patients were diagnosed with hepatocellular carcinoma, melanoma, renal cell cancer or head and neck cancer.

The protocol was immunoSEQ multiplex PCR, while the TCRdb copy is restricted to in-frame clones and leaves out a portion. The sample has about 50,000 clones; 80% to 95% are singletons. Comment on this clone: Its target is unknown.

General study points: In the 0.1 to 3.0 mg/kg range, CD4+ and CD8+ blood T cells had expanded clonally by week 6.

Germline V CDR1 and CDR2: SEHNR, FQNEAQ (reference sequence). Trimming at V came to 1 base and at J to 5 bases, leaving 7 bases not matched to a gene. There are 16 residues in the CDR3. This TCR derives from an adult with an advanced solid tumor such as melanoma, head and neck, liver or kidney cancer. This specimen consisted of CD4+ or CD8+ T cells sorted from blood, obtained in a trial of the OX40 agonist ivuxolimab. The chain uses TRBV7-9 and TRBJ2-1; the match to TRBD2 covers 8 bases. The CDR3 sequence is CASSLVSGGPNNEQFF. CDR3 nucleotide sequence: TGTGCCAGCAGCTTAGTTTCGGGAGGGCCGAACAATGAGCAGTTCTTC.